This TCR beta chain was sequenced for a study of OX40 agonist ivuxolimab in advanced cancers. Study details: The diagnoses of dose-escalation patients were hepatocellular carcinoma, melanoma, renal cell or head and neck cancer. General observations from the study: CD4+ and CD8+ blood T cells expanded clonally by week 6 at 0.1 to 3.0 mg/kg. Which antigen the expanded peripheral T cells recognized is unknown.

Clones were sequenced by immunoSEQ multiplex PCR, and TCRdb holds only the in-frame ones, with some missing. The data contain roughly 56,000 clones, 75% to 90% of them singletons. After removal of 4 bases from V and 3 bases from J, the junction contained 5 bases not matched to a gene. CDR3 length: 15 amino acids. CDR1 is SEHNR and CDR2 is FQNEAQ in the germline V gene (reference sequence). As to this clone: Its antigen is unknown.

Autoimmune disease history or systemic immunosuppression led to patient exclusion. The TCR was taken from an adult with an advanced solid tumor such as melanoma, head and neck, liver or kidney cancer. V and J are TRBV7-9 and TRBJ2-7; 11 positions match TRBD1. The material sequenced was CD4+ or CD8+ T cells sorted from blood, taken in a trial of the OX40 agonist ivuxolimab. The CDR3 reads CASSYRDRGNYEQYF. CDR3 DNA sequence: TGTGCCAGCAGCTACCGGGACAGGGGGAACTACGAGCAGTACTTC.